A selection of T cell receptor beta chains follows, all from one sample in a study of OX40 agonist ivuxolimab in advanced cancers. TCRdb's table, derived via immunoSEQ multiplex PCR, lists solely in-frame clones and lacks some. The repertoire includes 25,000 to 35,000 clones, less than 90% of them detected once, and under 25% sits in the top ten. The source material was CD4+ or CD8+ T cells sorted from blood, sampled in a trial of the OX40 agonist ivuxolimab. The origin of the receptors is an adult with an advanced solid tumor such as melanoma, head and neck, liver or kidney cancer. CDR3s include the opening cysteine and the closing phenylalanine or tryptophan. The D gene is left open where the match is weak. Clone sizes are given selectively: once, few, many, or a class where the clone is expanded.

TRBV19	TRBJ2-1	.	TRBD2	CASSTYSGTYNEQFF	TGTGCCAGTAGTACCTATAGCGGGACGTACAATGAGCAGTTCTTC
TRBV19	TRBJ1-2	once	.	CASTDFPVDGYTF	TGTGCCAGTACTGACTTCCCTGTGGATGGCTACACCTTC
TRBV6-5	TRBJ2-7	.	.	CASSFRHEQYF	TGTGCCAGCAGTTTTCGCCACGAGCAGTACTTC
TRBV5-6	TRBJ2-7	.	.	CASSFNYEQYF	TGTGCCAGCAGCTTTAACTACGAGCAGTACTTC
TRBV15	TRBJ2-1	.	.	CATSSERGEQFF	TGTGCCACCAGCAGTGAAAGGGGGGAGCAGTTCTTC
TRBV29-1	TRBJ2-7	once	.	CSVQGGAYEQYF	TGCAGCGTTCAGGGGGGGGCCTACGAGCAGTACTTC
TRBV6-6	TRBJ1-4	.	.	CASSLWMGSNEKLFF	TGTGCCAGCAGCCTATGGATGGGCTCTAATGAAAAACTGTTTTTT
TRBV28	TRBJ2-5	.	TRBD2	CASSLPLAGGETQYF	TGTGCCAGCAGTTTACCCCTAGCGGGAGGAGAGACCCAGTACTTC
TRBV6-5	TRBJ2-7	.	TRBD2	CASSYEAGGLGEQYF	TGTGCCAGCAGTTACGAAGCGGGGGGATTAGGCGAGCAGTACTTC
TRBV5-1	TRBJ2-7	.	TRBD1	CASSQAGTGYNEQYF	TGCGCCAGCAGCCAGGCCGGGACAGGGTACAACGAGCAGTACTTC
TRBV7-3	TRBJ2-1	.	.	CASSSGPTGSSYNEQFF	TGTGCCAGCAGCTCAGGCCCTACAGGGTCGTCCTACAATGAGCAGTTCTTC
TRBV10-2	TRBJ2-7	.	TRBD1	CATSVGQGYEQYF	TGCGCCACCAGTGTGGGACAGGGGTACGAGCAGTACTTC
TRBV27	TRBJ2-7	.	TRBD1	CASLGGTGSSYEQYF	TGTGCCAGCTTAGGCGGGACAGGGAGCTCCTACGAGCAGTACTTC
TRBV25-1	TRBJ1-1	.	.	CASSEFSLLGNTEAFF	TGTGCCAGCAGTGAATTCTCCCTTCTGGGGAACACTGAAGCTTTCTTT
TRBV7-9	TRBJ2-3	.	TRBD2	CASSPPTSGRATDTQYF	TGTGCCAGCAGCCCTCCGACTAGCGGGAGGGCCACAGATACGCAGTATTTT
TRBV28	TRBJ2-3	few	TRBD2	CASRYTSGREYTQYF	TGTGCCAGCAGATACACTAGCGGGAGGGAATATACGCAGTATTTT
TRBV5-1	TRBJ1-2	.	.	CASSLVGEDYGYTF	TGCGCCAGCAGCTTGGTAGGGGAAGACTATGGCTACACCTTC
TRBV18	TRBJ2-5	.	.	CASSPRTVPYQETQYF	TGTGCCAGCTCACCTCGGACAGTCCCGTACCAAGAGACCCAGTACTTC
TRBV19	TRBJ1-4	.	.	CASRGNWETTNEKLFF	TGTGCCAGTAGGGGGAATTGGGAAACAACTAATGAAAAACTGTTTTTT
TRBV30	TRBJ1-1	few	.	CAWSAPSTEAFF	TGTGCCTGGAGTGCACCAAGCACTGAAGCTTTCTTT
TRBV27	TRBJ2-1	.	TRBD2	CASSPRTSGGYNEQFF	TGTGCCAGCAGTCCCCGGACTAGCGGGGGTTACAATGAGCAGTTCTTC
TRBV5-1	TRBJ2-6	.	.	CASSSGVAGANVLTF	TGCGCCAGCAGCTCAGGGGTTGCAGGGGCCAACGTCCTGACTTTC
TRBV4-3	TRBJ2-3	.	TRBD1	CASSQSGTVTDTQYF	TGCGCCAGCAGCCAGTCCGGGACAGTCACAGATACGCAGTATTTT
TRBV4-1	TRBJ1-4	.	TRBD1	CASSQPGQGFEKLFF	TGCGCCAGCAGCCAACCGGGACAGGGTTTTGAAAAACTGTTTTTT
TRBV11-2	TRBJ2-2	.	TRBD1	CASNPPGTGGTGELFF	TGTGCCAGCAACCCCCCCGGGACAGGGGGCACCGGGGAGCTGTTTTTT
TRBV5-6	TRBJ2-2	.	.	CASSLGGNTGELFF	TGTGCCAGCAGCTTGGGGGGGAACACCGGGGAGCTGTTTTTT
TRBV5-1	TRBJ2-1	.	TRBD1	CASEPGQGQNEQFF	TGCGCCAGCGAACCGGGACAGGGTCAAAATGAGCAGTTCTTC
TRBV7-6	TRBJ1-1	.	TRBD1	CASSVYRGNTEAFF	TGTGCCAGCAGCGTATACAGGGGGAACACTGAAGCTTTCTTT
TRBV27	TRBJ1-2	.	TRBD1	CASTGTGGRYGYTF	TGTGCCAGCACCGGGACAGGGGGTCGTTATGGCTACACCTTC
TRBV6-1	TRBJ2-7	once	TRBD1	CASRDRGYEQYF	TGTGCCAGCAGGGACAGGGGCTACGAGCAGTACTTC
TRBV30	TRBJ2-7	.	.	CAWSVTPLHEQYF	TGTGCCTGGAGTGTAACGCCACTACACGAGCAGTACTTC
TRBV28	TRBJ2-5	.	.	CASSFLDGGALYQETQYF	TGTGCCAGCAGTTTCCTGGATGGGGGGGCTTTGTACCAAGAGACCCAGTACTTC
TRBV27	TRBJ1-2	.	.	CASSFLEGTNYGYTF	TGTGCCAGCAGTTTTTTAGAGGGCACTAACTATGGCTACACCTTC
TRBV4-1	TRBJ2-1	.	TRBD2	CASSQDQRGGSAKQFF	TGCGCCAGCAGCCAAGACCAGCGGGGGGGAAGTGCGAAGCAGTTCTTC
TRBV28	TRBJ2-7	.	TRBD1	CASSWYRGADEQYF	TGTGCCAGCAGTTGGTACAGGGGAGCGGACGAGCAGTACTTC
TRBV30	TRBJ1-1	.	TRBD1	CAWAKDRERAEAFF	TGTGCCTGGGCCAAGGACAGGGAAAGGGCTGAAGCTTTCTTT
TRBV12-5	TRBJ2-5	.	.	CASGLRCAGAQETQYF	TGTGCTAGTGGTTTGAGGTGTGCGGGGGCACAAGAGACCCAGTACTTC
TRBV15	TRBJ1-1	.	.	CATSIAQDGTEAFF	TGTGCCACCAGCATCGCACAGGACGGGACTGAAGCTTTCTTT
TRBV27	TRBJ2-3	.	TRBD2	CASSLRAGGGGDTQYF	TGTGCCAGCAGTTTGAGAGCGGGAGGGGGGGGTGATACGCAGTATTTT
TRBV11-2	TRBJ2-3	.	.	CASSLRLTDTQYF	TGTGCCAGCAGCTTAAGGCTAACAGATACGCAGTATTTT
TRBV6-5	TRBJ1-1	.	.	CASSSTLGGNTEAFF	TGTGCCAGCAGTTCCACTCTCGGGGGGAACACTGAAGCTTTCTTT
TRBV28	TRBJ1-2	.	.	CASSFNYGYTF	TGTGCCAGCAGTTTCAACTATGGCTACACCTTC
TRBV11-2	TRBJ1-4	.	.	CASSLGGEKLFF	TGTGCCAGCAGCTTAGGAGGGGAAAAACTGTTTTTT
TRBV7-9	TRBJ1-4	.	.	CASSFVEASEKLFF	TGTGCCAGCAGCTTCGTCGAGGCCAGTGAAAAACTGTTTTTT